The clone carrying this TCR beta chain was seen many times. Looked up from germline, CDR1 is KGHDR and CDR2 is SFDVKD. V gave up 4 bases and J gave up 6 bases; unmatched junction bases: 13. The CDR3 runs 17 residues. The study amplified TCR beta CDR3 regions using RNA transcripts. First-round RT-PCR employed HTBI primers, with a second-round multiplex PCR after it. Using its own MiXCR run on the multiplex PCR reads, TCRdb lists one record per CDR3 protein. Of some 1.1 million distinct CDR3 sequences in the sample, 35% to 45% were seen once. The data were taken from a study of Graves' ophthalmopathy and Graves' hyperthyroidism. Study-level information: Absence of ophthalmopathy within 18 months of follow-up defined stable hyperthyroidism.

The TCR was taken from an adult man with Graves' hyperthyroidism. Sequencing input: peripheral blood or thyroid tissue (not recorded which). The chain is built from TRBV24-1 and TRBJ2-2; 7 bases line up with TRBD2. This CDR3 reads CATSEPRGSKSAGELFF. CDR3 DNA: TGTGCCACCAGTGAGCCCCGCGGGAGTAAAAGTGCCGGGGAGCTGTTTTTT.